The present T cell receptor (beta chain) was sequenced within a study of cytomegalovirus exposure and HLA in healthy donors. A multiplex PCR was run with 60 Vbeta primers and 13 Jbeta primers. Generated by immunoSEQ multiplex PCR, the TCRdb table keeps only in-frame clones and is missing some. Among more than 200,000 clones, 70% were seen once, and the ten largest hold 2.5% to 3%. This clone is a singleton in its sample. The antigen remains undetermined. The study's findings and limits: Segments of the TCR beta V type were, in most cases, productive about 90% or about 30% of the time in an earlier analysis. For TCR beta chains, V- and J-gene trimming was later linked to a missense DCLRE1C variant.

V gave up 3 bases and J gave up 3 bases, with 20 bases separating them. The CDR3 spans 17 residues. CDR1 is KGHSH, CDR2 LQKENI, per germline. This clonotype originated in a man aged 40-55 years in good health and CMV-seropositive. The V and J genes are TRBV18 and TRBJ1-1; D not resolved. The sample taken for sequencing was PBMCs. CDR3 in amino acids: CASSPYYNSGGDTEAFF. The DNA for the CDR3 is TGTGCCAGCTCACCGTACTACAACTCGGGAGGAGACACTGAAGCTTTCTTT.